Given below is one T cell receptor (beta chain) in context. In the authors' methods: Estimated nucleated cell counts came from reference gene primer amplification. Clones were sequenced by immunoSEQ multiplex PCR, and TCRdb holds only the in-frame ones, with some missing. That table is the source of V, J and clone size, and D and trimming were worked out from the DNA. The sample holds over 85,000 clones, 87% seen once. The data were taken from a study of blood T cell repertoires in COVID-19. Study-wide background: The United States, Italy and Spain supplied acute and convalescent COVID-19 samples. PBMCs, B-cell-depleted T cells, or T cells were the source of the cDNA or gDNA that made up the material.

CDR3 size: 14 residues. V lost 3 bases to trimming and J lost 3 bases; unmatched junction nucleotides: 5. CDR1 and CDR2 (germline): SEHNR, FQNEAQ (reference sequence). This chain uses TRBV7-9 with TRBJ2-7, with TRBD2 identical over 7 bases. Sequencing was done on a sample of peripheral blood. The origin of this receptor is a human donor in a cohort sampled during active COVID-19. The CDR3 region is CASSFGGSGYEQYF. In nucleotides, the CDR3 is TGTGCCAGCAGCTTCGGCGGGAGTGGCTACGAGCAGTACTTC.